These T cell receptor beta chains were read from a single sample in a study of blood T cell repertoires in COVID-19. TCRdb keeps only in-frame clones here, not all; method: immunoSEQ multiplex PCR. The top ten clones hold less than 3.5% of a sample with about 100,000 clones, approximately 86% of them seen once. Specimen: peripheral blood. These receptors all come from a man aged 45-65 years with active or convalescent COVID-19. The CDR3 runs from the conserved cysteine through the conserved F or W. The D gene is left open where the match is weak.

D gene: -; V gene: TRBV30; J gene: TRBJ1-1; CDR3 length: 14; CDR3 protein: CAWSKSLLNTEAFF; CDR3 DNA: TGTGCCTGGAGTAAAAGTCTACTGAACACTGAAGCTTTCTTT
D gene: -; V gene: TRBV18; J gene: TRBJ2-7; CDR3 length: 12; CDR3 protein: CASSPQNYEQYF; CDR3 DNA: TGTGCCAGCTCACCCCAGAACTACGAGCAGTACTTC
D gene: -; V gene: TRBV28; J gene: TRBJ1-1; CDR3 length: 13; CDR3 protein: CASSLIGGTEAFF; CDR3 DNA: TGTGCCAGCAGTTTAATCGGGGGCACTGAAGCTTTCTTT
D gene: -; V gene: TRBV28; J gene: TRBJ2-5; CDR3 length: 13; CDR3 protein: CASNIASQETQYF; CDR3 DNA: TGTGCCAGCAATATCGCTAGCCAAGAGACCCAGTACTTC
D gene: -; V gene: TRBV20-1; J gene: TRBJ2-5; CDR3 length: 12; CDR3 protein: CSASRQEETQYF; CDR3 DNA: TGCAGTGCTAGTCGCCAGGAAGAGACCCAGTACTTC
D gene: TRBD1; V gene: TRBV27; J gene: TRBJ1-1; CDR3 length: 15; CDR3 protein: CASSLSTGANTEAFF; CDR3 DNA: TGTGCCAGCAGTTTATCGACAGGGGCGAACACTGAAGCTTTCTTT
D gene: -; V gene: TRBV27; J gene: TRBJ1-6; CDR3 length: 16; CDR3 protein: CASSSPARGNNSPLHF; CDR3 DNA: TGTGCCAGCAGTTCCCCCGCGCGGGGAAATAATTCACCCCTCCACTTT
D gene: TRBD1; V gene: TRBV2; J gene: TRBJ2-7; CDR3 length: 14; CDR3 protein: CASIVDRGPYEQYF; CDR3 DNA: TGTGCCAGCATCGTTGACAGGGGGCCGTACGAGCAGTACTTC
D gene: -; V gene: TRBV5-4; J gene: TRBJ1-2; CDR3 length: 14; CDR3 protein: CASRHRDRPYGYTF; CDR3 DNA: TGTGCCAGCCGACATCGAGACAGGCCCTATGGCTACACCTTC
D gene: -; V gene: TRBV30; J gene: TRBJ1-4; CDR3 length: 18; CDR3 protein: CAWGLRSGHRSTNEKLFF; CDR3 DNA: TGTGCCTGGGGGTTGCGTTCCGGTCACCGTTCAACTAATGAAAAACTGTTTTTT